This T cell receptor (beta chain) is drawn from a study of blood T cell repertoires in COVID-19. About the study: The samples span acute and convalescent COVID-19 from the United States, Italy and Spain.

Using immunoSEQ multiplex PCR, the repertoire was profiled, and TCRdb retains in-frame clones only, with some absent. The data show 110,000 to 150,000 clones, about 79% seen once. The CDR3 is 12 amino acids. V was cut by 5 bases and J by 4 bases, with 6 bases left in between. CDR1 SGHTA and CDR2 FQGNSA come from the germline V gene. The TCR sequence derives from a man aged 55-75 years with active or convalescent COVID-19. The gene calls are TRBV7-2 and TRBJ2-4; D call uncertain. The sample was peripheral blood. This CDR3 is CASSPPKNIQYF. The CDR3 DNA reads as TGTGCCAGCAGCCCCCCGAAAAACATTCAGTACTTC.